Below, 25 T cell receptor beta chains from the same sample are listed, as sequenced in a study of T-cell reconstitution after alpha-beta-depleted transplantation in children. Preparation of the TCRbeta library was carried out with unique molecular identifiers. TCRdb itself ran the PCR reads through MiXCR, one entry per CDR3 protein. Of 190,000 or so distinct CDR3 sequences in the sample, roughly 6.3% were seen once. The material sequenced was PBMCs, taken before TCRalphabeta/CD19-depleted stem cell transplant. Receptor source: a girl under three years old with combined immunodeficiency, due to receive a stem cell transplant.

This chain uses TRBV5-6 with TRBJ2-7; 7 bases are a match to TRBD1. Germline V gene sequence: CDR1 SGHDT, CDR2 YYEEEE. The length of the CDR3 is 14 residues. Trimming cost V 4 bases and J 5 bases; bases outside gene matches: 9. The CDR3 loop reads CASSRGGSPHEQYF. DNA for the CDR3: TGTGCCAGCAGCCGAGGGGGCTCGCCGCACGAGCAGTACTTC.

This clonotype has ten or more counts. The genes are TRBV4-3 and TRBJ2-3; TRBD2 aligns across 9 bases. Germline values: CDR1 LGHNA, CDR2 YSLEER. CDR3 size: 15 residues. With V trimmed by 1 base and J by 5 bases, 4 bases remained unmatched. For the CDR3, the DNA is TGCGCCAGCAGCCAAGGGACTAGCGCGGGAGATACGCAGTATTTT. This encodes CASSQGTSAGDTQYF.

This clonotype was detected ten times or more. The chain carries TRBV7-2 and TRBJ2-6; D gene uncertain. Germline CDR1 SGHTA, CDR2 FQGNSA. Trimming left V 5 bases short and J 0 bases short, with 5 bases between. The CDR3 runs to 14 residues. The CDR3 loop is CASSEYSGANVLTF. The CDR3 DNA reads TGTGCCAGCAGCGAGTACTCTGGGGCCAACGTCCTGACTTTC.

Ten or more counts support this clonotype. The chain combines TRBV4-3 with TRBJ1-1; D gene uncertain. Germline V gene sequence: CDR1 LGHNA, CDR2 YSLEER. Trimming left V 0 bases short and J 8 bases short, with 16 bases between. The CDR3 sequence is 15 residues long. CDR3 sequence: CASSQDLGHQAEAFF. The CDR3 bases are TGCGCCAGCAGCCAAGATCTTGGGCACCAGGCCGAAGCTTTCTTT.

The chain combines TRBV20-1 with TRBJ2-7; possible D gene TRBD2, 5 bases. Trimming took off 3 bases at V and 2 bases at J, with 14 bases between the two ends. In germline, CDR1 is DFQATT, CDR2 SNEGSKA (reference sequence). The CDR3 loop spans 14 amino acids. CDR3 nucleotide sequence: TGCAGTGCTAGCCGGGCGGGCGTAACCTACGAGCAGTACTTC. This codes for CSASRAGVTYEQYF.

This clonotype was found a few times. The chain recombines TRBV7-8 with TRBJ2-1, with unresolved D. The CDR3 is made up of 11 amino acids. The V gene's germline CDR1 is SGHVS and CDR2 FQNEAQ. Trimming took 5 bases from V and 12 from J, leaving 11 bases between them. CDR3 sequence (DNA): TGTGCCAGCAGCCCCTTCCTGGTGCAGTTCTTC. Translated, it gives CASSPFLVQFF.

This clonotype was recorded many times. The chain couples TRBV6-1 to TRBJ2-7, with D hard to call. The CDR3 has 11 residues. V lost 7 bases to trimming and J lost 2 bases, with 6 bases between them. The germline V gene encodes CDR1 MNHNS and CDR2 SASEGT. Written as DNA, the CDR3 is TGTGCCAGCATCTCCCCCTACGAGCAGTACTTC. Encoded protein: CASISPYEQYF.

This clonotype was counted only a few times. The chain combines TRBV5-8 with TRBJ1-1; D is uncertain. Germline CDR1 and CDR2: SGHTS and YDEGEE. The CDR3 is 15 residues long. V was cut by 1 base and J by 1 base, with 11 bases left in between. The CDR3 region is CASSLNMAANTEAFF. The DNA for the CDR3 is TGTGCCAGCAGCTTGAATATGGCAGCGAACACTGAAGCTTTCTTT.

This clonotype appeared many times. The chain joins TRBV5-1 to TRBJ2-1, with D maybe TRBD1 (5 bases). The CDR3 spans 16 residues. Germline loops: CDR1 SGHRS, CDR2 YFSETQ. Trimming took off 4 bases at V and 0 bases at J, with 14 bases between the two ends. CDR3 sequence reads: CASSPRLDSSYNEQFF. The DNA of the CDR3 is TGCGCCAGCAGCCCCCGACTCGACAGCTCCTACAATGAGCAGTTCTTC.

There are many counts of this clonotype. V usage is TRBV6-2 or TRBV6-3 and J usage is TRBJ2-5; 7 nucleotides agree with TRBD1. This CDR3 has 11 residues. Per germline, CDR1 MNHEY and CDR2 SVGEGT. J was trimmed by 13 bases and V by 4 bases; bases with no gene match: 6. CDR3 nucleotides: TGTGCCAGCAGTTCCATGACAGGGTTGTACTTC. Protein: CASSSMTGLYF.

Ten or more counts support this clonotype. The chain is built from TRBV20-1 and TRBJ2-7; D possibly corresponds to TRBD2 (6 bases). Between the trimmed V and J ends, which lost 6 bases and 3 bases, there was a span of 12 bases. The V gene's germline CDR1 is DFQATT and CDR2 SNEGSKA (reference sequence). The CDR3 contains 12 residues. The CDR3 is CSASGSGYEQYF. CDR3 nucleotide sequence: TGCAGTGCAAGTGGTAGCGGCTACGAGCAGTACTTC.

This clonotype has ten or more counts. This chain joins TRBV7-2 and TRBJ2-1; 10 nucleotides line up with TRBD1. From germline, CDR1 is SGHTA and CDR2 FQGNSA. With V trimmed by 6 bases and J by 2 bases, 4 bases remained unmatched. The CDR3 has 15 residues. This CDR3 reads CASSNGQGAYNEQFF. The DNA for the CDR3 is TGTGCCAGCAGTAATGGACAGGGGGCCTACAATGAGCAGTTCTTC.

This clonotype was seen at least ten times. The chain is built from TRBV29-1 and TRBJ1-1; no firm D call. Germline CDR1 is SQVTM and CDR2 is ANQGSEA. CDR3 length: 12 amino acids. The germline V and J ends were trimmed by 6 bases and 5 bases, with 13 bases remaining between them. This chain's CDR3 is CSVLILGTEAFF. CDR3 in DNA: TGCAGCGTCCTAATTTTAGGGACTGAAGCTTTCTTT.

This clonotype was seen more than once but under ten times. The rearrangement links TRBV11-3 to TRBJ1-2; the D gene is possibly TRBD1 (5 bases). Germline assignment: CDR1 SGHNT and CDR2 YENEEA. The CDR3 contains 14 residues. V dropped 4 bases and J dropped 4 bases, with 13 bases sitting between them. The CDR3 DNA reads TGTGCCAGCAGCTGGGACCACGTCTCCTATGGCTACACCTTC. Its translation is CASSWDHVSYGYTF.

This clonotype occurred many times. The chain couples TRBV6-5 to TRBJ2-1; 8 bases match TRBD1. The CDR3 runs 19 residues. Trimming took 2 bases from V and 5 from J; bases not matched to a gene: 17. CDR1 is MNHEY, CDR2 SVGAGI, per germline. CDR3 sequence (DNA): TGTGCCAGCAGTTACCCGGACAGGGTGAAAATAAATGTCGACAATGAGCAGTTCTTC. It yields the protein CASSYPDRVKINVDNEQFF.

This clonotype was seen many times. V and J are TRBV7-3 and TRBJ1-1, with D maybe TRBD1 (5 bases). Trimming pared 2 bases from V and 8 bases from J, leaving 18 bases between. CDR3 length: 15 residues. CDR1 is SGHTA, CDR2 FQGTGA, per germline. The DNA for the CDR3 is TGTGCCAGCAGCTTATTTGGGGGTGAGTCCCTGGAAGCTTTCTTT. Translating it yields CASSLFGGESLEAFF.

This clonotype was counted ten times or more. The genes are TRBV5-6 and TRBJ1-2, with TRBD1 matching 8 bases. Trimming removed 4 bases from V and 3 bases from J; junction bases left unmatched: 17. The germline gives CDR1 SGHDT, CDR2 YYEEEE. The CDR3 has 18 amino acids. The chain's CDR3 is CASSERIIRQGTDYGYTF. DNA for the CDR3: TGTGCCAGCAGCGAAAGGATCATAAGACAGGGGACCGACTATGGCTACACCTTC.

At least ten counts were recorded for this clonotype. The chain employs TRBV5-1 and TRBJ2-2, with 12 bases that match TRBD2. The V segment lost 0 bases and the J segment 1 base; nucleotides outside the gene matches: 7. CDR3 length equals 19 residues. The germline V gene encodes CDR1 SGHRS and CDR2 YFSETQ. CDR3 sequence (DNA): TGCGCCAGCAGCTTGGACATGACTAGCGGGAGACAGAACACCGGGGAGCTGTTTTTT. Residues: CASSLDMTSGRQNTGELFF. The full variable domain, in which reference TRBV5-1 and TRBJ2-2 provide the parts outside the CDR3, is KAGVTQTPRYLIKTRGQQVTLSCSPISGHRSVSWYQQTPGQGLQFLFEYFSETQRNKGNFPGRFSGRQFSNSRSEMNVSTLELGDSALYLCASSLDMTSGRQNTGELFFGEGSRLTVL.

This clonotype was found many times. The chain uses TRBV5-1 and TRBJ2-1; 12 bases match TRBD2. Germline V gives CDR1 SGHRS, CDR2 YFSETQ. V was pared by 0 bases and J by 9 bases, with 4 bases of the junction left unmatched. The CDR3 has 15 amino acids. CDR3 bases: TGCGCCAGCAGCTTGGGACTAGCGGGAGTTATTGAGCAGTTCTTC. Translating gives CASSLGLAGVIEQFF.

The sample holds many counts of this clonotype. The chain links TRBV4-2 to TRBJ2-7; 7 nucleotides agree with TRBD2. Germline CDR1 reads LGHNA; CDR2 reads YNFKEQ. Trimming removed 0 bases from V and 3 bases from J; junction bases left unmatched: 8. The CDR3 extends over 16 amino acids. In DNA form, the CDR3 reads TGTGCCAGCAGCCAAGATTTGCTAGCGGTATACTACGAGCAGTACTTC. Protein sequence: CASSQDLLAVYYEQYF.

The table lists this clonotype with many counts. This sequence joins TRBV28 and TRBJ2-2; D is possibly TRBD1 or TRBD2 (5 bases each). The V end lost 0 bases, the J end lost 1 base, and 6 bases lay between the germline ends. Per the germline V gene, CDR1 is MDHEN and CDR2 is SYDVKM. The CDR3 runs 15 residues. CDR3 sequence (DNA): TGTGCCAGCAGTTTATGGGGGGAGAACACCGGGGAGCTGTTTTTT. Protein: CASSLWGENTGELFF.

This clonotype was observed many times. The V call is TRBV29-1, the J call TRBJ1-1; no reliable D call. V lost 1 base and J 6 bases, leaving 3 bases between the germline ends. This CDR3 is 10 amino acids long. Germline loops: CDR1 SQVTM, CDR2 ANQGSEA. The CDR3 protein is CSVEGPEAFF. DNA for the CDR3: TGCAGCGTTGAAGGGCCTGAAGCTTTCTTT. Full variable domain (outside the CDR3, taken from reference TRBV29-1 and TRBJ1-1): SAVISQKPSRDICQRGTSLTIQCQVDSQVTMMFWYRQQPGQSLTLIATANQGSEATYESGFVIDKFPISRPNLTFSTLTVSNMSPEDSSIYLCSVEGPEAFFGQGTRLTVV.

This clonotype occurred many times. The chain recombines TRBV21-1 with TRBJ1-3; TRBD1 is the table's D call and was not checked against the DNA. TRBV21-1 is shown as a pseudogene. The CDR3 runs 17 residues. CDR3 in DNA: TGTGCCAGCAGCCCCCGGGATCATCACTGGTCTGGAAACACCATATATTTT. Residues: CASSPRDHHWSGNTIYF.

At least ten counts were recorded for this clonotype. This rearrangement joins TRBV9 to TRBJ1-1; 9 positions agree with TRBD1. Germline-derived CDR1 and CDR2 are SGDLS and YYNGEE. The CDR3 totals 15 residues. Trimming cost V 2 bases and J 6 bases; bases outside gene matches: 8. CDR3 DNA: TGTGCCAGCAGCGTCGGGACAGGGAATTGGGCTGAAGCTTTCTTT. Translating gives CASSVGTGNWAEAFF.

The chain combines TRBV20-1 with TRBJ2-3; D is uncertain. Germline CDR1 DFQATT, CDR2 SNEGSKA (reference sequence). This CDR3 spans 13 amino acids. CDR3 coding DNA: TGCTGCTTCTCACTTGCGGCCACAGATACGCAGTATTTT. It codes for CCFSLAATDTQYF.